This T cell receptor (beta chain) was recorded in a study of OX40 agonist ivuxolimab in advanced cancers. Study context: Dose-escalation cases comprised hepatocellular carcinoma, melanoma, renal cell or head and neck cancer. The study reported partial responses in three patients: one hepatocellular carcinoma, two cutaneous melanoma. Study results and caveats: In general, CD8+ T cells held more expanded clones than CD4+ did, on average.

Profiled with immunoSEQ multiplex PCR; TCRdb holds only in-frame clones, not every one. The sample carries tens of thousands of clones, nearly 85% recorded once. The CDR3 is 15 amino acids. The germline CDR1 and CDR2 sequences are MNHEY and SVGAGI. Trimming removed 5 bases from V and 6 bases from J, with 18 bases in between. Details on this clone: What it binds is unknown.

This specimen consisted of CD4+ or CD8+ T cells sorted from blood, obtained in a trial of the OX40 agonist ivuxolimab. This rearrangement joins TRBV6-5 to TRBJ2-3, with D possibly TRBD1 on 6 matching bases. The receptor's source is an adult with an advanced solid tumor such as melanoma, head and neck, liver or kidney cancer. CDR3: CASSRSGRGGDTQYF. In DNA, the CDR3 is TGTGCCAGCAGTCGAAGTGGCAGGGGTGGCGATACGCAGTATTTT.